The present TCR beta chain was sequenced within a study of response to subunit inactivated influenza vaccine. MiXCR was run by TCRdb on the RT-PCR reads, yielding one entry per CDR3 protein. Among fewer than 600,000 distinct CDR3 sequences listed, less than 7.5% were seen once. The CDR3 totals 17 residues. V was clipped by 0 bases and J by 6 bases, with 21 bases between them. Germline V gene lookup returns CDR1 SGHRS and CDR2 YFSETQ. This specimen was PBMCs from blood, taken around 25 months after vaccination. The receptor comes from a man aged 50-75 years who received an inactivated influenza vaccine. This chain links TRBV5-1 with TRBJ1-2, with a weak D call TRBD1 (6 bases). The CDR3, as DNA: TGCGCCAGCAGCTTGGAGGGACACCCTAGCCAACGGGATGGCTACACCTTC. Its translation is CASSLEGHPSQRDGYTF. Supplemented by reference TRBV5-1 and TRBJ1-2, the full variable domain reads KAGVTQTPRYLIKTRGQQVTLSCSPISGHRSVSWYQQTPGQGLQFLFEYFSETQRNKGNFPGRFSGRQFSNSRSEMNVSTLELGDSALYLCASSLEGHPSQRDGYTFGSGTRLTVV.